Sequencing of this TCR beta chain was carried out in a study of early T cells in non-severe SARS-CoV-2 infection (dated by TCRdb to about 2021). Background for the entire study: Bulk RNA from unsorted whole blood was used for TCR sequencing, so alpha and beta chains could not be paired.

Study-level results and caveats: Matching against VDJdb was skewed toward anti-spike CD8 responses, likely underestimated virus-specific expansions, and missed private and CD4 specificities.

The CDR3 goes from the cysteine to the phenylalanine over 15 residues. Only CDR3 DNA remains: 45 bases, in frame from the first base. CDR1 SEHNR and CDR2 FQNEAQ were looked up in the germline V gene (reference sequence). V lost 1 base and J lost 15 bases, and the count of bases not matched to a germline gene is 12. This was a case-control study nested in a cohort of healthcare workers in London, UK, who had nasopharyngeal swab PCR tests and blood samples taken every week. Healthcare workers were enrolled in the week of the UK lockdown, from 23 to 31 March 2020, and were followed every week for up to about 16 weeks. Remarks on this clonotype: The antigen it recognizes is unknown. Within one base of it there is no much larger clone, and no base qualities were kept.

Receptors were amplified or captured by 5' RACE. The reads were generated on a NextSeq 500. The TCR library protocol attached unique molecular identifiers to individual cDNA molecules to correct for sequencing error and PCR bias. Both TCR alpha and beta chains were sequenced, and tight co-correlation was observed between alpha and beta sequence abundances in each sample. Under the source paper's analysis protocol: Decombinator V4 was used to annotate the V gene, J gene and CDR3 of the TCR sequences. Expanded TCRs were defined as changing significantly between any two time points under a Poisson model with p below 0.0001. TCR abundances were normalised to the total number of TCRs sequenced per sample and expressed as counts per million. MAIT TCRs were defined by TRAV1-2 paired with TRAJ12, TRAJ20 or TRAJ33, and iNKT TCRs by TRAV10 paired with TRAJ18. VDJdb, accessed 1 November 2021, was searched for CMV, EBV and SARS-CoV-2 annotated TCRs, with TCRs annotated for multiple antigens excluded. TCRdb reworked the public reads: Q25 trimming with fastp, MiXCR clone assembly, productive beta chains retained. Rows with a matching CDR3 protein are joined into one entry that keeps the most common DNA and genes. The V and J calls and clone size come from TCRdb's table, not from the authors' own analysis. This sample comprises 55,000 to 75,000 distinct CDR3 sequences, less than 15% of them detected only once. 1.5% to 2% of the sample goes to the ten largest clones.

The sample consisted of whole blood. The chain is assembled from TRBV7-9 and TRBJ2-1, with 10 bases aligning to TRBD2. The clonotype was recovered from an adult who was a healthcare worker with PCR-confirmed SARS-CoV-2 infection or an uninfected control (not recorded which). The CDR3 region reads CASSLGVAGGVRGFF. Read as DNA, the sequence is TGTGCCAGCAGCTTAGGAGTAGCGGGGGGCGTACGTGGGTTCTTC.